The 8 T cell receptor beta chains below come from one sample, sequenced in a study of CD8+CD57+ T cells in acquired aplastic anemia. TCR beta VDJ combinations and CDR3 sequences were profiled from genomic DNA. TCRdb reprocessed the reads with MiXCR, giving one entry per CDR3 protein. The sample consists of 89,000 or so distinct CDR3 sequences, around 68% of them appearing once. Individuals selected for sequencing had exhibited CD8+CD57+ cell expansion on flow cytometry. The sample consisted of sorted CD4+, CD8+, or CD8+CD57+ T cells (not recorded which) from PBMCs. The receptors shown here come from a human donor with aplastic anemia.

This chain uses TRBV2 with TRBJ2-1; unclear D gene. The CDR3 spans 11 residues. V shed 11 bases and J shed 6 bases, with 11 bases lying between them. Germline V gives CDR1 SNHLY, CDR2 FYNNEI. CDR3 residues: CAVAVRNEQFF. The DNA of the CDR3 is TGTGCCGTGGCCGTACGCAATGAGCAGTTCTTC.

CDR3 sequence: CSVHKPADTQYF. The CDR3 DNA reads TGCAGCGTTCACAAGCCCGCAGATACGCAGTATTTT. The rearrangement joins TRBV29-1 to TRBJ2-3; D unresolved. The ends were cut back, 5 bases at V and 4 bases at J, with 10 bases in the middle. The CDR3 totals 12 residues. CDR1 and CDR2 from the germline V gene are SQVTM and ANQGSEA.

This clonotype was seen once. This chain uses TRBV11-1 with TRBJ2-1; D possibly matches TRBD1 or TRBD2 (5 bases each). V was trimmed by 5 bases and J by 3 bases, leaving 20 bases between them. The CDR3 has 17 residues. Per germline, CDR1 SGHAT and CDR2 FQDESV (reference sequence). The CDR3 loop reads CASSPTGRRRSYNEQFF. In DNA, the CDR3 is TGTGCCAGCAGCCCTACGGGACGGCGGCGAAGCTACAATGAGCAGTTCTTC.

The chain employs TRBV15 and TRBJ2-7, with 9 positions matching TRBD1. The CDR3 spans 16 residues. Per the germline V gene, CDR1 is LNHNV and CDR2 is YYDKDF (reference sequence). Unmatched junction bases numbered 7, after V lost 2 bases and J lost 2 bases. The CDR3 DNA follows: TGTGCCACCAGCAGAACAGGGGGCACCCCTACCTACGAGCAGTACTTC. This gives the protein CATSRTGGTPTYEQYF.

The chain carries TRBV19 and TRBJ2-7; no reliable D call. V lost 3 bases to trimming and J lost 0 bases, with 9 bases between them. CDR1 and CDR2 (germline): LNHDA, SQIVND (reference sequence). This CDR3 comprises 14 residues. The CDR3 DNA sequence: TGTGCCAGTAGTATTCAGATGAACTCCTACGAGCAGTACTTC. Its protein product is CASSIQMNSYEQYF.

CDR3 amino acids: CASSLGGVSPLHF. CDR3 bases: TGTGCCAGCAGCTTGGGCGGGGTATCACCCCTCCACTTT. This chain links TRBV11-1 with TRBJ1-6; D gene unclear. This CDR3 contains 13 residues. The V gene lost 3 bases and the J gene lost 10 bases, with 10 bases spanning the gap. Germline V gives CDR1 SGHAT, CDR2 FQDESV (reference sequence).

In this sample, this clonotype turned up many times. The chain links TRBV20-1 to TRBJ2-1; the match to TRBD2 covers 8 bases. The trim removed 2 bases at V and 4 bases at J, leaving 10 bases unmatched. CDR3 length: 16 residues. Germline CDR1 DFQATT, CDR2 SNEGSKA (reference sequence). The CDR3 here is CSARTLAGRSYNEQFF. The CDR3 DNA is TGCAGTGCTAGAACCCTAGCGGGTCGATCGTACAATGAGCAGTTCTTC.

This chain joins TRBV25-1 and TRBJ2-2, with D possibly matching TRBD1 (5 bases). The CDR3 totals 15 residues. The ends were cut back, 1 base at V and 1 base at J, with 7 bases in the middle. CDR1 MGHDK and CDR2 SYGVNS come from the germline V gene. The DNA for the CDR3 is TGTGCCAGCAGTGAATTAACAGGGAACACCGGGGAGCTGTTTTTT. This encodes CASSELTGNTGELFF.